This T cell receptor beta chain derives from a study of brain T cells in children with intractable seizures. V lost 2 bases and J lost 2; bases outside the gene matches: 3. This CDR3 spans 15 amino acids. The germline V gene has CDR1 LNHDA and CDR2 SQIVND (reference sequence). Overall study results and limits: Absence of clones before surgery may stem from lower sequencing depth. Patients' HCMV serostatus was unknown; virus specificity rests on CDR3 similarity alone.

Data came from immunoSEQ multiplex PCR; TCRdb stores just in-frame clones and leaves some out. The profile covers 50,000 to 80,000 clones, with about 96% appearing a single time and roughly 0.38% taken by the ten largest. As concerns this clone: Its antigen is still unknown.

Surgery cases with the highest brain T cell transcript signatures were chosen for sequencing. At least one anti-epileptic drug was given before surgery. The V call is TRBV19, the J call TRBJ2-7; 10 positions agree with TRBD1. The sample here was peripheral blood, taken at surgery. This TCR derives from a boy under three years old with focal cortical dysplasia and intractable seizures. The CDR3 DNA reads TGTGCCAGTAGTATATTGACAGGGGGCCCCTACGAGCAGTACTTC. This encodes CASSILTGGPYEQYF.